This passage covers 25 T cell receptor beta chains from one sample sequenced in a study of CD8 T cells in Susac syndrome. Reverse transcription used roughly 0.5 to 1 ug RNA and random hexamers. A single record per CDR3 protein comes from TCRdb applying MiXCR to the immunoSEQ multiplex PCR reads. In the table there are some 110,000 distinct CDR3 sequences, about 93% of which are singletons. Sequencing input: CD8+ T cells from PBMCs. These receptors were taken from a human donor with Susac syndrome.

This clonotype is a singleton in its sample. This sequence joins TRBV11-3 and TRBJ2-2; D is ambiguous. Per the germline V gene, CDR1 is SGHNT and CDR2 is YENEEA. Trimming left V 8 bases short and J 0 bases short, with 7 bases between. The CDR3 consists of 13 residues. CDR3: CASANTNTGELFF. The CDR3 DNA follows: TGTGCCAGCGCCAATACGAACACCGGGGAGCTGTTTTTT.

In this sample, this clonotype turned up once. The rearrangement links TRBV20-1 to TRBJ1-5; 7 bases align to TRBD1. CDR1 is DFQATT, CDR2 SNEGSKA, per germline (reference sequence). The CDR3 consists of 15 residues. J gave up 4 bases and V 6 bases, and 12 bases lay outside the gene matches. The CDR3, as DNA: TGCAGTGCCCCTCCCGGGCAGGGGGAGAATCAGCCCCAGCATTTT. Protein product: CSAPPGQGENQPQHF.

The chain carries TRBV6-1 and TRBJ2-7; perhaps TRBD1 as D (5 bases). Trimming shortened V by 6 bases and J by 4 bases, and 16 bases separated the two germline ends. The length of the CDR3 is 14 residues. CDR1 and CDR2 (germline): MNHNS, SASEGT. CDR3 sequence: CASSPGQGIYEQYF. CDR3 DNA sequence: TGTGCCAGCAGCCCCGGGCAGGGTATATACGAGCAGTACTTC.

This chain uses TRBV7-8 with TRBJ2-2; TRBD1 agrees at 9 bases. The CDR3 is 16 amino acids. J was trimmed by 4 bases and V by 4 bases; bases with no gene match: 7. Germline values: CDR1 SGHVS, CDR2 FQNEAQ. The CDR3 DNA follows: TGTGCCAGCAGCTCCTGGGACAGGGAAGGCACCGGGGAGCTGTTTTTT. It encodes CASSSWDREGTGELFF.

This chain uses TRBV6-6 with TRBJ2-6; unclear D gene. This CDR3 has 16 amino acids. Germline V lookup: CDR1 MNHNY, CDR2 SVGAGI (reference sequence). The ends were cut back, 2 bases at V and 1 base at J, with 9 bases in the middle. CDR3 nucleotide sequence: TGTGCCAGCAGTTACCTAGGCATTTCTGGGGCCAACGTCCTGACTTTC. Encoded protein: CASSYLGISGANVLTF.

The chain recombines TRBV9 with TRBJ2-1; tentative D call: TRBD2 (7 bases). V was shortened by 3 bases and J by 2 bases, with 15 bases between the two germline ends. CDR3 size: 16 residues. Germline lookup yields CDR1 SGDLS and CDR2 YYNGEE. CDR3 sequence: CASSAEGGGTYNEQFF. Here the CDR3 DNA reads TGTGCCAGCAGCGCCGAGGGGGGGGGAACCTACAATGAGCAGTTCTTC.

This rearrangement joins TRBV5-1 to TRBJ2-7, with D perhaps matching TRBD2 (6 bases). The CDR3 runs 16 residues. Trimming cost V 0 bases and J 4 bases, with 17 bases left between them. The germline gives CDR1 SGHRS, CDR2 YFSETQ. The CDR3 spells CASSLAGRSGGYEQYF. The CDR3 coding sequence is TGCGCCAGCAGCTTGGCCGGTCGTTCCGGGGGTTACGAGCAGTACTTC.

The chain has TRBV19 and TRBJ2-1, with 7 nucleotides matching TRBD2. The ends lost 3 bases at V and 2 bases at J; junction bases unmatched: 4. Germline loops: CDR1 LNHDA, CDR2 SQIVND (reference sequence). The CDR3 contains 15 residues. The chain's CDR3 is CASSIILAAYNEQFF. Here the CDR3 DNA reads TGTGCCAGTAGTATTATCCTAGCGGCCTACAATGAGCAGTTCTTC.

The chain recombines TRBV20-1 with TRBJ2-1, with TRBD1 matching 7 bases. V dropped 4 bases and J dropped 5; count of bases not matched to a gene: 11. Germline CDR1 is DFQATT and CDR2 is SNEGSKA (reference sequence). The CDR3 is made up of 15 amino acids. CDR3 sequence reads: CSATDLGQPNNEQFF. The CDR3 DNA is TGCAGTGCTACCGACCTGGGACAGCCTAACAATGAGCAGTTCTTC.

V is TRBV7-9 and J is TRBJ2-3, with TRBD2 identical over 10 bases. The CDR3 loop spans 19 amino acids. Germline CDR1 is SEHNR and CDR2 is FQNEAQ (reference sequence). V lost 4 bases, J lost 7 bases, and 20 bases stayed unmatched. In DNA form, the CDR3 reads TGTGCCAGCAGCTCGGATCGAAAGCAACTAGCGGGGCTTTTATATACGCAGTATTTT. Protein: CASSSDRKQLAGLLYTQYF.

This chain uses TRBV4-1 with TRBJ2-7; no clear D. Germline V CDR1 and CDR2: MGHRA, YSYEKL. V shed 2 bases and J shed 2 bases, with 13 bases lying between them. CDR3 length equals 15 residues. CDR3 residues: CASSQNEKSAYEQYF. The CDR3 DNA follows: TGCGCCAGCAGCCAAAATGAAAAGAGCGCCTACGAGCAGTACTTC.

The V call is TRBV4-1, the J call TRBJ2-1; perhaps TRBD1 as D (6 bases). V was trimmed by 1 base and J by 4 bases, leaving 11 bases between them. Germline CDR1 reads MGHRA; CDR2 reads YSYEKL. The CDR3 spans 15 residues. The CDR3 is CASSQVEGQYNEQFF. The DNA for the CDR3 is TGCGCCAGCAGCCAAGTCGAGGGACAATACAATGAGCAGTTCTTC.

V is TRBV20-1 and J is TRBJ1-5; D uncertain. The V end lost 0 bases, the J end lost 1 base, and 4 bases lay between the germline ends. The CDR3 has 13 residues. Per the germline V gene, CDR1 is DFQATT and CDR2 is SNEGSKA (reference sequence). Here the CDR3 DNA reads TGCAGTGCTAGAGATTCGAGCAATCAGCCCCAGCATTTT. It translates to CSARDSSNQPQHF.

The V and J genes are TRBV29-1 and TRBJ1-1; possible D gene TRBD1, 6 bases. Germline V gives CDR1 SQVTM, CDR2 ANQGSEA. The V end was cut by 4 bases, the J end by 4 bases, with 13 bases between. This CDR3 is built from 13 residues. CDR3 amino acids: CSVAQGGGTEAFF. As DNA, the CDR3 is TGCAGCGTTGCACAGGGCGGGGGCACTGAAGCTTTCTTT.

V and J are TRBV29-1 and TRBJ2-1; tentative D call: TRBD2 (6 bases). This CDR3 has 13 residues. CDR1 is SQVTM and CDR2 is ANQGSEA in the germline V gene. The V end lost 8 bases, the J end lost 7 bases, and 18 bases lay between the germline ends. The CDR3 region is CSCPGGVWNEQFF. CDR3 coding DNA: TGCAGCTGCCCGGGCGGGGTGTGGAATGAGCAGTTCTTC.

The chain employs TRBV15 and TRBJ2-3, with D unclear. V was trimmed by 5 bases and J by 9 bases, leaving 12 bases between them. Germline V gene lookup returns CDR1 LNHNV and CDR2 YYDKDF (reference sequence). The CDR3 totals 12 residues. CDR3 region: CATSGTHLTQYF. The DNA for the CDR3 is TGTGCCACCAGCGGAACTCACCTCACGCAGTATTTT.

V and J are TRBV4-1 and TRBJ2-7; D not certain. V gave up 2 bases and J gave up 0 bases, with 8 bases separating them. The CDR3 has 14 residues. CDR1 and CDR2 (germline): MGHRA, YSYEKL. The CDR3 DNA reads as TGCGCCAGCAGCCAAAGAGACACCTCCTACGAGCAGTACTTC. Amino acid sequence: CASSQRDTSYEQYF.

V and J are TRBV4-1 and TRBJ2-5; 8 bases agree with TRBD1. The CDR3 is 14 residues long. The V gene's germline CDR1 is MGHRA and CDR2 YSYEKL. J gave up 5 bases and V 4 bases, and 6 bases lay outside the gene matches. CDR3 region: CASSRGQGGETQYF. The CDR3 nucleotides are TGCGCCAGCAGCCGAGGACAGGGTGGGGAGACCCAGTACTTC.

The chain links TRBV10-3 to TRBJ2-7, with unresolved D. V lost 3 bases and J lost 3, with 3 bases in between. CDR3 length: 11 residues. Germline loops: CDR1 ENHRY, CDR2 SYGVKD. The CDR3: CAISDGYEQYF. Written as DNA, the CDR3 is TGTGCCATCAGTGATGGCTACGAGCAGTACTTC.

The V call is TRBV29-1, the J call TRBJ2-7; 8 bases map to TRBD1. The germline V gene encodes CDR1 SQVTM and CDR2 ANQGSEA. The CDR3 extends over 16 amino acids. J was trimmed by 1 base and V by 2 bases; bases with no gene match: 10. In DNA form, the CDR3 reads TGCAGCGTTGAAAGACCCACAGGGGGGTCATCCTACGAGCAGTACTTC. This codes for CSVERPTGGSSYEQYF.

The chain uses TRBV9 and TRBJ2-7; TRBD1 aligns across 9 bases. The CDR3 spans 15 residues. From germline, CDR1 is SGDLS and CDR2 YYNGEE. Germline trimming cut 3 bases from V and 2 bases from J; bases unmatched to any gene: 6. The CDR3 loop is CASSAGTGTTYEQYF. The CDR3, as DNA: TGTGCCAGCAGCGCCGGGACAGGGACAACCTACGAGCAGTACTTC.

The chain joins TRBV5-1 to TRBJ2-1; possibly TRBD2 for D (6 bases). The V gene lost 0 bases and the J gene lost 0 bases, with 10 bases spanning the gap. Germline CDR1 reads SGHRS; CDR2 reads YFSETQ. The CDR3 is made up of 16 amino acids. This CDR3 reads CASSLARSGSYNEQFF. CDR3 bases: TGCGCCAGCAGCTTGGCCCGTAGCGGCTCCTACAATGAGCAGTTCTTC. Filled out from reference TRBV5-1 and TRBJ2-1, the complete variable domain reads KAGVTQTPRYLIKTRGQQVTLSCSPISGHRSVSWYQQTPGQGLQFLFEYFSETQRNKGNFPGRFSGRQFSNSRSEMNVSTLELGDSALYLCASSLARSGSYNEQFFGPGTRLTVL.

This clonotype occurred once. This sequence joins TRBV28 and TRBJ2-1; 8 bases are shared with TRBD2. CDR3 length equals 15 residues. The germline V gene encodes CDR1 MDHEN and CDR2 SYDVKM. V lost 6 bases and J lost 4; bases outside the gene matches: 8. This CDR3 reads CASSPSGPGYNEQFF. Here the CDR3 DNA reads TGTGCCAGCAGCCCTAGCGGGCCGGGGTACAATGAGCAGTTCTTC.

The CDR3 nucleotides are TGCAGCGTGGCCGGGACAGGGGCTCCGGACTATGGCTACACCTTC. Translating gives CSVAGTGAPDYGYTF. The chain carries TRBV29-1 and TRBJ1-2; TRBD1 matches 10 bases. The CDR3 consists of 15 residues. With V trimmed by 6 bases and J by 3 bases, 10 bases remained unmatched. The germline gives CDR1 SQVTM, CDR2 ANQGSEA.

The chain recombines TRBV6-1 with TRBJ1-2; a weak D match, TRBD1 (5 bases). Germline V gene sequence: CDR1 MNHNS, CDR2 SASEGT. CDR3 size: 15 residues. V dropped 2 bases and J dropped 2 bases, with 12 bases sitting between them. CDR3 loop: CASSETPTENYGYTF. The CDR3 nucleotides read TGTGCCAGCAGTGAAACCCCGACAGAAAACTATGGCTACACCTTC.